The 27 T cell receptor beta chains presented below share a single source sample, sequenced in a study of blood T cell repertoires in COVID-19 (dated by TCRdb to about 2020). The method was the immunoSEQ multiplex PCR assay. Drawn from immuneACCESS, this table holds only the in-frame rearrangements with V and J called that TCRdb kept. Clones are partly lost; checked studies trace under half to an unresolved V gene and leave the rest unexplained. The table for this sample lists roughly 430,000 clones; roughly 86% of them were counted only once. The ten largest account for over 2% of the sample. The material sequenced was PBMCs or T cells enriched from blood (not recorded which). These receptors originate from a middle-aged woman with acute COVID-19.

The gene calls are TRBV4-1 and TRBJ1-2; perhaps TRBD1 as D (5 bases). The V gene's germline CDR1 is MGHRA and CDR2 YSYEKL. The CDR3 loop spans 14 amino acids. With 7 bases removed from V and 0 bases from J, the gap between germline ends came to 12 bases. The CDR3: CASTLGVTNYGYTF. CDR3 sequence (DNA): TGCGCCAGCACTCTAGGGGTTACTAACTATGGCTACACCTTC.

CDR3 nucleotide sequence: TGCACCAGCCCCCGGGGAGGCCCCAATGAAAAACTGTTTTTT. Protein product: CTSPRGGPNEKLFF. The chain employs TRBV1 and TRBJ1-4. TRBV1 is tagged as a pseudogene. The CDR3 extends over 14 amino acids.

The V call is TRBV18, the J call TRBJ2-2, with 8 bases lining up with TRBD2. The CDR3 extends over 14 amino acids. Looked up from germline, CDR1 is KGHSH and CDR2 is LQKENI. J gave up 5 bases and V 1 base, and 0 bases lay outside the gene matches. CDR3 sequence: CASSPLAGTGELFF. CDR3 nucleotides: TGTGCCAGCTCACCACTAGCGGGGACCGGGGAGCTGTTTTTT.

The V gene is TRBV4-2, the J gene TRBJ1-3, with D perhaps matching TRBD1 (5 bases). CDR1 is LGHNA, CDR2 YNFKEQ, per germline. V was clipped by 0 bases and J by 9 bases, with 9 bases between them. This CDR3 has 13 amino acids. CDR3 in DNA: TGTGCCAGCAGCCAAGATTCGGACACCACCATATATTTT. This codes for CASSQDSDTTIYF.

This clone came up a few times. V and J are TRBV30 and TRBJ1-6; D possibly corresponds to TRBD1 (6 bases). V lost 4 bases and J 7 bases, leaving 17 bases between the germline ends. The CDR3 loop spans 15 amino acids. Germline V gene data show CDR1 as GTSNPN and CDR2 as SVGIG (reference sequence). The CDR3 nucleotides read TGTGCCTGGAATGGCTTGAGGCAGGGGAATTCACCCCTCCACTTT. Protein product: CAWNGLRQGNSPLHF.

With respect to this clone: The sample holds other DNA sequences that translate to the same CDR3. The rearrangement joins TRBV19 to TRBJ1-5; 8 bases agree with TRBD1. CDR3 length: 13 residues. The junction had 4 bases not matched to a gene; V was cut back by 6 bases and J by 6 bases. Germline V gene lookup returns CDR1 LNHDA and CDR2 SQIVND (reference sequence). The CDR3 loop is CASSQGASQPQHF. The CDR3 DNA is TGTGCCAGTAGCCAGGGGGCCAGTCAGCCCCAGCATTTT.

This sequence joins TRBV3-1 (or the pseudogene TRBV3-2) and TRBJ2-7; maybe TRBD1 (5 bases). The CDR3 is 14 amino acids. Trimming removed 1 base from V and 2 bases from J, with 9 bases in between. CDR1 is LGHDT, CDR2 YNNKEL, per germline (reference sequence). CDR3 residues: CASSQGGGAYEQYF. The CDR3 coding sequence is TGTGCCAGCAGCCAAGGGGGCGGAGCCTACGAGCAGTACTTC.

The chain combines TRBV29-1 with TRBJ1-3, with D possibly being TRBD1 (5 bases). Trimming removed 7 bases at V and 3 bases at J, with 16 bases between. In germline, CDR1 is SQVTM, CDR2 ANQGSEA. The CDR3 covers 14 residues. The CDR3 region has the DNA TGCAGCGCAATCTGGGGCGCAGGTGGAAACACCATATATTTT. This gives the protein CSAIWGAGGNTIYF.

The chain carries TRBV4-2 and TRBJ1-2; D remains ambiguous. Germline V gene data show CDR1 as LGHNA and CDR2 as YNFKEQ. The V and J ends lost 0 bases and 8 bases respectively, with 19 bases between them. The CDR3 runs 16 residues. The CDR3 is CASSQDLRGSYMGYTF. The CDR3 region has the DNA TGTGCCAGCAGCCAAGATCTTCGTGGCAGTTATATGGGCTACACCTTC.

The CDR3 region has the DNA TGTGCCAGCAGCGACGAGGACAGGGGGCGGCAGCCCCAGCATTTT. Translating it yields CASSDEDRGRQPQHF. The chain employs TRBV2 and TRBJ1-5; 11 bases match TRBD1. Trimming cost V 6 bases and J 7 bases; bases outside gene matches: 8. This CDR3 is built from 15 residues. Germline CDR1 is SNHLY and CDR2 is FYNNEI.

This rearrangement joins TRBV18 to TRBJ2-7, with a weak D call TRBD1 (5 bases). The CDR3 has 15 amino acids. The germline CDR1 and CDR2 sequences are KGHSH and LQKENI. Trimming removed 2 bases from V and 1 base from J, with 12 bases in between. The CDR3 DNA follows: TGTGCCAGCTCACCAAACACAGGACGGTCCTACGAGCAGTACTTC. Translating gives CASSPNTGRSYEQYF.

J is TRBJ2-7 and V is TRBV5-4, with unresolved D. V dropped 2 bases and J dropped 0 bases, with 12 bases sitting between them. CDR1 SGHNT and CDR2 YYREEE come from the germline V gene (reference sequence). This CDR3 is 15 amino acids long. The CDR3 loop is CASSLSSQSSYEQYF. CDR3 coding DNA: TGTGCCAGCAGCTTATCCTCACAGAGCTCCTACGAGCAGTACTTC.

The V gene is TRBV5-5, the J gene TRBJ2-7, with D maybe TRBD1 (6 bases). Trimming took off 0 bases at V and 4 bases at J, with 8 bases between the two ends. CDR1 and CDR2 from the germline V gene are SGHKS and YYEKEE (reference sequence). This CDR3 has 13 residues. CDR3 amino acids: CASSLAQGYEQYF. In DNA form, the CDR3 reads TGTGCCAGCAGCTTGGCCCAGGGGTACGAGCAGTACTTC.

Here the CDR3 DNA reads TGTGCCAGCTTTCCCACAGGGGACACTGAAGCTTTCTTT. This codes for CASFPTGDTEAFF. This chain joins TRBV2 and TRBJ1-1, with TRBD1 identical over 7 bases. Germline assignment: CDR1 SNHLY and CDR2 FYNNEI. Unmatched junction bases numbered 6, after V lost 8 bases and J lost 3 bases. The CDR3 has 13 amino acids.

The chain joins TRBV7-2 to TRBJ1-5; D gene ambiguous. The CDR3 is 13 residues long. V shed 3 bases and J shed 9 bases, with 12 bases lying between them. The V gene's germline CDR1 is SGHTA and CDR2 FQGNSA. The chain's CDR3 is CASSLEGLGPQHF. Here the CDR3 DNA reads TGTGCCAGCAGCTTGGAGGGTTTGGGGCCCCAGCATTTT.

This chain links TRBV11-2 with TRBJ2-1, with a weak D call TRBD1 (6 bases). Germline CDR1 is SGHAT and CDR2 is FQNNGV. The ends were cut back, 5 bases at V and 10 bases at J, with 12 bases in the middle. The CDR3 loop spans 12 amino acids. This CDR3 is CASSTTRGEQFF. CDR3 coding DNA: TGTGCCAGCAGCACCACAAGGGGGGAGCAGTTCTTC.

The rearrangement uses TRBV5-1 and TRBJ1-2; 12 bases align to TRBD1. The V gene end was trimmed by 4 bases and the J gene end by 4 bases; junction bases not matched to a gene: 11. Germline assignment: CDR1 SGHRS and CDR2 YFSETQ. CDR3 length: 17 residues. CDR3 region: CASSVHPGTGGGYGYTF. CDR3 nucleotides: TGCGCCAGCAGCGTTCATCCCGGGACAGGGGGCGGCTATGGCTACACCTTC.

This rearrangement joins TRBV11-3 to TRBJ2-1; TRBD2 agrees at 13 bases. The CDR3 extends over 16 amino acids. Germline CDR1 and CDR2: SGHNT and YENEEA. V was pared by 5 bases and J by 4 bases, with 5 bases of the junction left unmatched. For the CDR3, the DNA is TGTGCCAGCAGCGAGGGACTAGCGGGAAAATACAATGAGCAGTTCTTC. This encodes CASSEGLAGKYNEQFF.

This clone has just one count. The J gene is TRBJ1-3, the V gene TRBV2, with 10 bases aligning to TRBD1. With V trimmed by 8 bases and J by 0 bases, 4 bases remained unmatched. CDR1 and CDR2 (germline): SNHLY, FYNNEI. CDR3 length: 15 residues. The CDR3 nucleotides read TGTGCCAGCGGACGGGACAGGGGCTCTGGAAACACCATATATTTT. Translation: CASGRDRGSGNTIYF.

The chain uses TRBV5-1 and TRBJ2-7; 10 nucleotides match TRBD2. CDR1 and CDR2 (germline): SGHRS, YFSETQ. Trimming removed 8 bases from V and 1 base from J; junction bases left unmatched: 3. The CDR3 contains 13 residues. The CDR3 reads CASQAGGSYEQYF. The CDR3 DNA sequence: TGCGCCAGTCAAGCGGGGGGGTCCTACGAGCAGTACTTC. Complete variable domain (other parts from reference TRBV5-1 and TRBJ2-7): KAGVTQTPRYLIKTRGQQVTLSCSPISGHRSVSWYQQTPGQGLQFLFEYFSETQRNKGNFPGRFSGRQFSNSRSEMNVSTLELGDSALYLCASQAGGSYEQYFGPGTRLTVT.

The chain couples TRBV5-6 to TRBJ2-1, with D possibly TRBD2 on 5 matching bases. CDR3 length: 15 amino acids. From germline, CDR1 is SGHDT and CDR2 YYEEEE. V was trimmed by 0 bases and J by 8 bases, leaving 15 bases between them. In DNA form, the CDR3 reads TGTGCCAGCAGCTTGGGTCTAGCACGAATCCATGAGCAGTTCTTC. Its protein product is CASSLGLARIHEQFF.

The chain recombines TRBV29-1 with TRBJ1-1; D is perhaps TRBD1 (5 bases). V was pared by 7 bases and J by 6 bases, with 18 bases between. The CDR3 has 13 amino acids. The germline V gene has CDR1 SQVTM and CDR2 ANQGSEA. The CDR3 DNA is TGCAGCGGGAGCTGGGGGGGAACCGCTGAAGCTTTCTTT. This gives the protein CSGSWGGTAEAFF. Together with reference TRBV29-1 and TRBJ1-1, the CDR3 gives the full variable domain: SAVISQKPSRDICQRGTSLTIQCQVDSQVTMMFWYRQQPGQSLTLIATANQGSEATYESGFVIDKFPISRPNLTFSTLTVSNMSPEDSSIYLCSGSWGGTAEAFFGQGTRLTVV.

The chain has TRBV6-5 and TRBJ1-2, with a weak D call TRBD1 (5 bases). From germline, CDR1 is MNHEY and CDR2 SVGAGI. Trimming shortened V by 8 bases and J by 5 bases, and 9 bases separated the two germline ends. The CDR3 contains 11 residues. The CDR3 DNA is TGTGCCAGCGAGCAGGGATATGGCTACACCTTC. It yields the protein CASEQGYGYTF.

The gene calls are TRBV11-2 and TRBJ2-5; D may be TRBD1 (5 bases). V gave up 2 bases and J gave up 5 bases, with 6 bases separating them. Germline values: CDR1 SGHAT, CDR2 FQNNGV. The CDR3 extends over 12 amino acids. The CDR3 nucleotides read TGTGCCAGCAGCTTAAACAGGGAGACCCAGTACTTC. It translates to CASSLNRETQYF.

The chain has TRBV7-8 and TRBJ1-2, with 7 bases lining up with TRBD1. The CDR3 is made up of 14 amino acids. J gave up 9 bases and V 5 bases, and 12 bases lay outside the gene matches. Germline V lookup: CDR1 SGHVS, CDR2 FQNEAQ. Written as DNA, the CDR3 is TGTGCCAGCAGCCAACAGACAGGGCGGAGGAGCTACACCTTC. It codes for CASSQQTGRRSYTF.

Worth noting for this clone: Other DNA sequences in the sample encode the same CDR3. The chain joins TRBV6-6 to TRBJ2-7, with 7 positions matching TRBD2. V shed 6 bases, J shed 4 bases, and the junction held 3 bases outside the gene matches. CDR3 length: 12 residues. Germline CDR1 MNHNY, CDR2 SVGAGI (reference sequence). In DNA, the CDR3 is TGTGCCAGCAGCCCACTAGCGTACGAGCAGTACTTC. As protein: CASSPLAYEQYF.

The chain uses TRBV6-5 and TRBJ2-1, with D possibly TRBD1 on 5 matching bases. The CDR3 contains 14 residues. CDR1 and CDR2 (germline): MNHEY, SVGAGI. V gave up 6 bases and J gave up 0 bases, with 9 bases separating them. The CDR3 protein is CASSTDSSYNEQFF. DNA of the CDR3: TGTGCCAGCAGCACAGACAGCTCCTACAATGAGCAGTTCTTC.